One sample yielded the 8 T cell receptor beta chains listed below, sequenced in a study of CD8+ T cells in alopecia areata. Sequencing relied on a cDNA template that was reverse transcribed from extracted RNA. The data were produced by immunoSEQ multiplex PCR, yet TCRdb's version contains in-frame clones alone and is incomplete. The sample lists 93,000 or so clones, 55% seen once, with 8.8% in the top ten. Sequencing was carried out using CD4+ T cells sorted from blood. Receptors originate from a human donor in good health.

There are a few counts of this clone. The chain combines TRBV5-1 with TRBJ2-2; no clear D. The germline V and J ends were trimmed by 0 bases and 3 bases, with 3 bases remaining between them. This CDR3 has 13 residues. The germline CDR1 and CDR2 sequences are SGHRS and YFSETQ. Here the CDR3 DNA reads TGCGCCAGCAGCTTGGTTTACACCGGGGAGCTGTTTTTT. Encoded protein: CASSLVYTGELFF.

The chain joins TRBV4-3 to TRBJ2-5, with no clear D. Germline V gene sequence: CDR1 LGHNA, CDR2 YSLEER. There are 14 residues in the CDR3. V lost 0 bases to trimming and J lost 5 bases, with 10 bases between them. The DNA of the CDR3 is TGCGCCAGCAGCCAAGACCCGAGCTCGGAGACCCAGTACTTC. Translating gives CASSQDPSSETQYF.

V gene TRBV30 combines with J gene TRBJ1-5; 10 nucleotides align to TRBD1. The CDR3 extends over 14 amino acids. Germline V gene lookup returns CDR1 GTSNPN and CDR2 SVGIG (reference sequence). V lost 3 bases to trimming and J lost 3 bases; unmatched junction nucleotides: 2. CDR3 bases: TGTGCCTGGAGGGGACAGGGGTTCAATCAGCCCCAGCATTTT. Its translation is CAWRGQGFNQPQHF.

Only a few counts were recorded for this clone. DNA for the CDR3: TGTGCCAGCAGCTTAGTAGGGCGGGGACAGGGGATAGACGAGCAGTACTTC. Its translation is CASSLVGRGQGIDEQYF. V gene TRBV7-2 combines with J gene TRBJ2-7, with 10 bases that match TRBD1. The germline gives CDR1 SGHTA, CDR2 FQGNSA. Trimming removed 1 base from V and 5 bases from J; junction bases left unmatched: 11. The CDR3 consists of 17 residues. Full variable domain (rest looked up from reference TRBV7-2 and TRBJ2-7): GAGVSQSPSNKVTEKGKDVELRCDPISGHTALYWYRQSLGQGLEFLIYFQGNSAPDKSGLPSDRFSAERTGGSVSTLTIQRTQQEDSAVYLCASSLVGRGQGIDEQYFGPGTRLTVT.

This clone appeared a few times. The J gene is TRBJ2-5, the V gene TRBV29-1; weak D call: TRBD1 (5 bases). Germline V CDR1 and CDR2: SQVTM, ANQGSEA. The CDR3 is 13 residues long. V lost 4 bases and J 3 bases, leaving 12 bases between the germline ends. In DNA, the CDR3 is TGCAGCGTTGGCCGTGGACACGAAGAGACCCAGTACTTC. This codes for CSVGRGHEETQYF.

This clone was picked up a small number of times. V usage is TRBV7-8 and J usage is TRBJ1-4, with a tentative D call TRBD1 (6 bases). Trimming cost V 5 bases and J 2 bases, with 18 bases left between them. Per the germline V gene, CDR1 is SGHVS and CDR2 is FQNEAQ. The CDR3 consists of 17 residues. In DNA form, the CDR3 reads TGTGCCAGCAGCCCGAGGGGGTCTACAACGACTAATGAAAAACTGTTTTTT. This encodes CASSPRGSTTTNEKLFF.

A few counts support this clone. V usage is TRBV23-1 and J usage is TRBJ1-2, with D possibly matching TRBD1 (5 bases). TRBV23-1 is annotated as an ORF whose role is uncertain. The germline V and J ends were trimmed by 0 bases and 4 bases, with 15 bases remaining between them. This CDR3 has 16 residues. The CDR3 sequence is CASSQSGEKGIYGYTF. Written as DNA, the CDR3 is TGCGCCAGCAGTCAATCGGGGGAAAAGGGCATCTATGGCTACACCTTC.

This clone was detected ten times or more. This chain links TRBV15 with TRBJ1-5, with D uncertain. Trimming left V 0 bases short and J 7 bases short, with 4 bases between. Germline CDR1 reads LNHNV; CDR2 reads YYDKDF (reference sequence). The length of the CDR3 is 12 residues. CDR3 protein: CATSRDEQPQHF. The CDR3 region has the DNA TGTGCCACCAGCAGAGATGAACAGCCCCAGCATTTT.